Below, one T cell receptor (beta chain) is given with its context. Its cognate antigen is unknown. TCRdb redid the calling of the 5' RACE reads with MiXCR, one entry per CDR3 protein. The table records some 670,000 distinct CDR3 sequences, 10% to 15% of them present only once. These data come from a study of T cells after yellow fever vaccination. Study results and limitations: Abundant clonotypes from the bulk population could contaminate FACS-sorted repertoires. The secondary response was weaker but peaked faster, day 5 versus 15.

In germline, CDR1 is SGHRS, CDR2 YFSETQ. V was pared by 1 base and J by 7 bases, with 15 bases between. This CDR3 spans 15 amino acids. The chain links TRBV5-1 to TRBJ2-1; D might be TRBD2 (5 bases). The receptor was derived from a man aged 25-40 years who received the YFV17D yellow fever vaccine. The sequencing used PBMCs, collected on the day of the yellow fever booster vaccination. In DNA form, the CDR3 reads TGCGCCAGCAGCTTGTCCGGGGATAAGCTTAATGAGCAGTTCTTC. Translation: CASSLSGDKLNEQFF.